The sequence of this T cell receptor beta chain was determined in a study of blood T cell repertoires in COVID-19 (dated by TCRdb to 2020 to 2021). In terms of the full investigation: Samples from collaborators originated in the United States, Italy and Spain and spanned both the acute and convalescent phases of COVID-19. The material from the prospective study consisted of cDNA or gDNA derived from T cells, B-cell-depleted T cells, or PBMCs. Subjects who had been exposed to COVID-19, were actively infected with it, or had recovered from it provided the deeply sampled blood TCRbeta repertoires that made up the dataset. The repertoires were made available in a free public database intended to serve as a resource for research on the immune response to SARS-CoV-2. The samples were drawn from two sources: the first 160 participants of the ongoing ImmuneRACE study, and 1,000 to 1,500 subjects contributed by 6 global collaborators. The sample metadata nearly always contained a de-identified subject ID, COVID-19 status, age in years and sex. Where HLA class I and class II types were available, the types were taken from metadata supplied by the sample provider, not from assay-based typing. Beyond this particular receptor, the publication reports: The amount of clinical and demographic metadata varied by source and participant and was provided uncurated.

This clone was seen once. Which antigen it targets is not known. No qualities accompany the bases; no much larger clone lies one base away. TCRbeta CDR3 regions were amplified from genomic DNA by means of the immunoSEQ Assay, a bias-controlled multiplex PCR. Turning to the authors' computational methods: The number of nucleated cells in each sample was estimated by amplification of reference gene primers within the assay. To quantify the absolute abundance of each unique TCRbeta CDR3 rearrangement, sequence reads were collapsed and filtered. Productive Simpson clonality was computed per sample as the square root of Simpson's diversity index over productive rearrangements. TCRdb's version of the immuneACCESS table is confined to in-frame rearrangements and falls short of the full clone set. An unresolved V gene accounts for under half of the shortfall where checked; the remainder is of unknown origin. That table is the source of V, J and clone size, and D and trimming were worked out from the DNA. Across this sample there are 250,000 to 350,000 clones, with roughly 90% seen only once. 0.75% to 0.9% of the sample comes from the top ten.

Each collaborating institution followed its own protocols to collect whole blood in K2EDTA tubes. For TCRbeta analysis, collaborators shipped samples in one of three forms: frozen whole blood, isolated PBMCs, or DNA extracted from either of those sample types. Sequenced input: peripheral blood. This TCR came from a man younger than 40 with acute or convalescent COVID-19.

The CDR3 region: CSVIQTGYSNQPQHF. The DNA sequence follows: TGCAGCGTCATACAAACAGGGTATAGCAATCAGCCCCAGCATTTT. The chain is assembled from TRBV29-1 and TRBJ1-5; TRBD1 might be the D gene, on 6 matching bases. Trimming takes 6 bases from V and 0 bases from J, and the germline ends sit 15 bases apart. From the germline V gene, CDR1 is SQVTM and CDR2 is ANQGSEA. The CDR3 holds 15 amino acids from the cysteine to the phenylalanine. Of the read, only the CDR3 DNA is kept; its 45 bases are in frame from base 1.